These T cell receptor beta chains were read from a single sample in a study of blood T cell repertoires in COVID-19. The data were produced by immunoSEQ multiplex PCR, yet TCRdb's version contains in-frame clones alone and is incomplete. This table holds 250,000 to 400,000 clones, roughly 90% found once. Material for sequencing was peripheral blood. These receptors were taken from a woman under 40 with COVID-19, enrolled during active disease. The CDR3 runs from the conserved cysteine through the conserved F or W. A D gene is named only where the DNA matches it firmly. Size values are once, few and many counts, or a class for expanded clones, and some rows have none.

cdr3_nt: TGTGCCAGCAGCCAAGATCTGGGGGGACAGGGTAGTATCGGGGAGCTGTTTTTT; cdr3_aa: CASSQDLGGQGSIGELFF; clone_size: -; d_call: TRBD1; v_call: TRBV3-1/TRBV3-2; j_call: TRBJ2-2
cdr3_nt: TGTGCCAGCAGCCGGGACAGGGTCAGCGGCTACACCTTC; cdr3_aa: CASSRDRVSGYTF; clone_size: -; d_call: TRBD1; v_call: TRBV14; j_call: TRBJ1-2
cdr3_nt: TGTGCCAGCAGTCCGACAGGTAGCAATCAGCCCCAGCATTTT; cdr3_aa: CASSPTGSNQPQHF; clone_size: -; d_call: -; v_call: TRBV9; j_call: TRBJ1-5
cdr3_nt: TGCAGTGCCCGGAGGTGGACTGAAGCTTTCTTT; cdr3_aa: CSARRWTEAFF; clone_size: -; d_call: -; v_call: TRBV20-1; j_call: TRBJ1-1
cdr3_nt: TGTGCCAGCAGCGCCCTAGGGACTAGCGCTTACAATGAGCAGTTCTTC; cdr3_aa: CASSALGTSAYNEQFF; clone_size: -; d_call: TRBD2; v_call: TRBV9; j_call: TRBJ2-1
cdr3_nt: TGTGCCAGCAGCCAAGATGACAGCCCCTATGGCTACACCTTC; cdr3_aa: CASSQDDSPYGYTF; clone_size: -; d_call: -; v_call: TRBV3-1/TRBV3-2; j_call: TRBJ1-2
cdr3_nt: TGCGCCAGCAGTCACTTTTGGACAGGGGTTTCTAACTATGGCTACACCTTC; cdr3_aa: CASSHFWTGVSNYGYTF; clone_size: -; d_call: TRBD1; v_call: TRBV23-1; j_call: TRBJ1-2
cdr3_nt: TGCGCCAGCAGCTTGGATAACGGGAACACCGGGGAGCTGTTTTTT; cdr3_aa: CASSLDNGNTGELFF; clone_size: -; d_call: -; v_call: TRBV5-1; j_call: TRBJ2-2
cdr3_nt: TGTGCCAGCAGCTTAGCACAGGGTTTCGACCAGCCCCAGCATTTT; cdr3_aa: CASSLAQGFDQPQHF; clone_size: -; d_call: -; v_call: TRBV7-2; j_call: TRBJ1-5
cdr3_nt: TGTGCCATCAGTGATGGCAGGGGAGGGGATAGCAATCAGCCCCAGCATTTT; cdr3_aa: CAISDGRGGDSNQPQHF; clone_size: -; d_call: -; v_call: TRBV10-3; j_call: TRBJ1-5
cdr3_nt: TGTGCCATCAGTTCCGACAGAGATGCAACTAATGAAAAACTGTTTTTT; cdr3_aa: CAISSDRDATNEKLFF; clone_size: -; d_call: -; v_call: TRBV10-3; j_call: TRBJ1-4
cdr3_nt: TGCAGCGTTGAGGGACAGGGGCTGACAGATACGCAGTATTTT; cdr3_aa: CSVEGQGLTDTQYF; clone_size: -; d_call: TRBD1; v_call: TRBV29-1; j_call: TRBJ2-3
cdr3_nt: TGTGCCAGCGCTTCTTTGGGGACAGGGGACTATGGCTACACCTTC; cdr3_aa: CASASLGTGDYGYTF; clone_size: -; d_call: TRBD1; v_call: TRBV28; j_call: TRBJ1-2
cdr3_nt: TGTGCCAGCTCACCGACTGGACAAAAGGGGATTTCACCCCTCCACTTT; cdr3_aa: CASSPTGQKGISPLHF; clone_size: -; d_call: -; v_call: TRBV18; j_call: TRBJ1-6
cdr3_nt: TGTGCCAGCAATTCAGGGTCCTACGAGCAGTACTTC; cdr3_aa: CASNSGSYEQYF; clone_size: -; d_call: -; v_call: TRBV27; j_call: TRBJ2-7
cdr3_nt: TGTGCCAGTAGACCGGGACAGCTCGGAAACACCATATATTTT; cdr3_aa: CASRPGQLGNTIYF; clone_size: -; d_call: TRBD1; v_call: TRBV19; j_call: TRBJ1-3
cdr3_nt: TGTGCCAGCAGCTTTGGGGACAGCCCTAATGAAAAACTGTTTTTT; cdr3_aa: CASSFGDSPNEKLFF; clone_size: -; d_call: TRBD1; v_call: TRBV7-9; j_call: TRBJ1-4
cdr3_nt: TGTGCCAGCAGCTTGGGACAGGGTCGGAGGAAGAACACTGAAGCTTTCTTT; cdr3_aa: CASSLGQGRRKNTEAFF; clone_size: once; d_call: TRBD1; v_call: TRBV5-5; j_call: TRBJ1-1
cdr3_nt: TGTGCCAGCAGCCAAGACCCGACTACCACAGATACGCAGTATTTT; cdr3_aa: CASSQDPTTTDTQYF; clone_size: -; d_call: -; v_call: TRBV3-1/TRBV3-2; j_call: TRBJ2-3
cdr3_nt: TGTGCCAGCGTAGGTTTGACAGGGAAAGAGACCCAGTACTTC; cdr3_aa: CASVGLTGKETQYF; clone_size: -; d_call: TRBD1; v_call: TRBV6-5; j_call: TRBJ2-5
cdr3_nt: TGTGCCAGCAGTTTGCAGGGGGCCTACGAGCAGTACTTC; cdr3_aa: CASSLQGAYEQYF; clone_size: -; d_call: TRBD1; v_call: TRBV27; j_call: TRBJ2-7
cdr3_nt: TGTGCCAGCAGACCACTAGCGGGAGCTGGGGCCTACAATGAGCAGTTCTTC; cdr3_aa: CASRPLAGAGAYNEQFF; clone_size: -; d_call: TRBD2; v_call: TRBV3-1/TRBV3-2; j_call: TRBJ2-1
cdr3_nt: TGTGCCAGCAGCTTAACTAGCGGGGCTATCACAGATACGCAGTATTTT; cdr3_aa: CASSLTSGAITDTQYF; clone_size: -; d_call: TRBD2; v_call: TRBV5-4; j_call: TRBJ2-3
cdr3_nt: TGCAGTGCTAGTATCACAGACAACTATGGCTACACCTTC; cdr3_aa: CSASITDNYGYTF; clone_size: -; d_call: -; v_call: TRBV20-1; j_call: TRBJ1-2
cdr3_nt: TGTGCCAGCGGCAGTACTAGCGGGAGCGGAAACATTCAGTACTTC; cdr3_aa: CASGSTSGSGNIQYF; clone_size: -; d_call: TRBD2; v_call: TRBV5-4; j_call: TRBJ2-4
cdr3_nt: TGTGCCAGCAGCTTACGCGGGAGGGAGGGGGAGCTGTTTTTT; cdr3_aa: CASSLRGREGELFF; clone_size: -; d_call: TRBD2; v_call: TRBV11-2; j_call: TRBJ2-2
cdr3_nt: TGTGCCACCAGCAGAGATCTAGGTGAGGCCACCGGGGAGCTGTTTTTT; cdr3_aa: CATSRDLGEATGELFF; clone_size: -; d_call: -; v_call: TRBV15; j_call: TRBJ2-2
cdr3_nt: TGCGCCAGCAGGGTTTTCGGAGCGAACACTGAAGCTTTCTTT; cdr3_aa: CASRVFGANTEAFF; clone_size: -; d_call: -; v_call: TRBV5-1; j_call: TRBJ1-1
cdr3_nt: TGCGCCAGCAGCCTAACACAGGGGAAGACTGAAGCTTTCTTT; cdr3_aa: CASSLTQGKTEAFF; clone_size: -; d_call: TRBD1; v_call: TRBV5-1; j_call: TRBJ1-1
cdr3_nt: TGTGCCTGGAGTGGCCGGACTAGCAGGGTCTACGAGCAGTACTTC; cdr3_aa: CAWSGRTSRVYEQYF; clone_size: -; d_call: TRBD2; v_call: TRBV30; j_call: TRBJ2-7
cdr3_nt: TGTGCCAGCAGTTCCTCCGGGTCGCGCATGAACACTGAAGCTTTCTTT; cdr3_aa: CASSSSGSRMNTEAFF; clone_size: once; d_call: -; v_call: TRBV25-1; j_call: TRBJ1-1
cdr3_nt: TGTGCCAGCAGGAGGACTAGCGGGAGTCGTCTATACGAGCAGTACTTC; cdr3_aa: CASRRTSGSRLYEQYF; clone_size: -; d_call: TRBD2; v_call: TRBV28; j_call: TRBJ2-7
cdr3_nt: TGTGCCACCAGCACTTATTCCGGGACTAGCGATCCCTACGAGCAGTACTTC; cdr3_aa: CATSTYSGTSDPYEQYF; clone_size: -; d_call: TRBD2; v_call: TRBV15; j_call: TRBJ2-7
cdr3_nt: TGTGCCAGCAGCGTAGGGACAGATCTACGGGAGACCCAGTACTTC; cdr3_aa: CASSVGTDLRETQYF; clone_size: -; d_call: -; v_call: TRBV9; j_call: TRBJ2-5
cdr3_nt: TGCGCCAGCAGCTTGCTTTGGGGCCAAGGCTACACCTTC; cdr3_aa: CASSLLWGQGYTF; clone_size: -; d_call: -; v_call: TRBV5-1; j_call: TRBJ1-2
cdr3_nt: TGTGCCAGCAGCCCCGATAGCCTAGCGGGGTACCAAGAGACCCAGTACTTC; cdr3_aa: CASSPDSLAGYQETQYF; clone_size: few; d_call: TRBD2; v_call: TRBV13; j_call: TRBJ2-5
cdr3_nt: TGTGCCAGCTCACCACCGGGAGCGGGATCAAAGACCCAGTACTTC; cdr3_aa: CASSPPGAGSKTQYF; clone_size: -; d_call: TRBD2; v_call: TRBV18; j_call: TRBJ2-5
cdr3_nt: TGTGCCAGCAGCCAAGCGTATGAGCAGTTCTTC; cdr3_aa: CASSQAYEQFF; clone_size: -; d_call: -; v_call: TRBV3-1/TRBV3-2; j_call: TRBJ2-1
cdr3_nt: TGTGCCAGCTCACCACCGTCTAGCAGGGGTGAAAAACTGTTTTTT; cdr3_aa: CASSPPSSRGEKLFF; clone_size: -; d_call: -; v_call: TRBV18; j_call: TRBJ1-4
cdr3_nt: TGTGCCAGTAGTACCAACTACGAGCAGTACTTC; cdr3_aa: CASSTNYEQYF; clone_size: -; d_call: -; v_call: TRBV19; j_call: TRBJ2-7
cdr3_nt: TGCAGTGCTAGTTCCGGAGGGACCAACTATGGCTACACCTTC; cdr3_aa: CSASSGGTNYGYTF; clone_size: -; d_call: -; v_call: TRBV20-1; j_call: TRBJ1-2
cdr3_nt: TGTGCCAGCAGTTTAATGGCTTCAGTAGCTGAAAAACTGTTTTTT; cdr3_aa: CASSLMASVAEKLFF; clone_size: -; d_call: -; v_call: TRBV27; j_call: TRBJ1-4
cdr3_nt: TGTGCCAGCAGTTTCATCCTGAGGGAGCAGTACTTC; cdr3_aa: CASSFILREQYF; clone_size: -; d_call: -; v_call: TRBV28; j_call: TRBJ2-7
cdr3_nt: TGTGCCAGCTTACCGACACCGAACACCGGGGAGCTGTTTTTT; cdr3_aa: CASLPTPNTGELFF; clone_size: -; d_call: -; v_call: TRBV27; j_call: TRBJ2-2
cdr3_nt: TGTGCCAGCAGCGGGAGAAACACTAGGAACACTGAAGCTTTCTTT; cdr3_aa: CASSGRNTRNTEAFF; clone_size: -; d_call: -; v_call: TRBV25-1; j_call: TRBJ1-1
cdr3_nt: TGTGCTAGTGGTCAACAGGGCTCCTACGAGCAGTACTTC; cdr3_aa: CASGQQGSYEQYF; clone_size: -; d_call: -; v_call: TRBV12-5; j_call: TRBJ2-7
cdr3_nt: TGCGCCAGCAGCTTGGGGACAGGGGTCTACAATGAGCAGTTCTTC; cdr3_aa: CASSLGTGVYNEQFF; clone_size: -; d_call: TRBD1; v_call: TRBV5-1; j_call: TRBJ2-1
cdr3_nt: TGTGCCAGCAGTTTATTTGGGGGACAGGGGGTACGTGAAAAACTGTTTTTT; cdr3_aa: CASSLFGGQGVREKLFF; clone_size: -; d_call: TRBD1; v_call: TRBV27; j_call: TRBJ1-4
cdr3_nt: TGTGCCAGCAGCTTTGGGGGCCGGAATGGTGAAAAACTGTTTTTT; cdr3_aa: CASSFGGRNGEKLFF; clone_size: few; d_call: -; v_call: TRBV5-8; j_call: TRBJ1-4
cdr3_nt: TGTGCCAGCAGCGCCGGGGGGCTCACTGAAGCTTTCTTT; cdr3_aa: CASSAGGLTEAFF; clone_size: -; d_call: -; v_call: TRBV9; j_call: TRBJ1-1
cdr3_nt: TGCGCCAGCTCCTTAGGGCAGGGTGGCAATCAGCCCCAGCATTTT; cdr3_aa: CASSLGQGGNQPQHF; clone_size: -; d_call: -; v_call: TRBV5-1; j_call: TRBJ1-5
cdr3_nt: TGTGCCAGCAGCCTATTCACCGGTCCCAGCGCCTTCAATGAGCAGTTCTTC; cdr3_aa: CASSLFTGPSAFNEQFF; clone_size: -; d_call: -; v_call: TRBV7-6; j_call: TRBJ2-1
cdr3_nt: TGTGCCAGCTCACCGCCGGGACAGTCGGAAAAACTGTTTTTT; cdr3_aa: CASSPPGQSEKLFF; clone_size: -; d_call: TRBD1; v_call: TRBV18; j_call: TRBJ1-4